This T cell receptor (beta chain) was sequenced in a study of control samples from healthy donors and cancer patients. Sequenced by immunoSEQ multiplex PCR; TCRdb stores in-frame clones only, minus some. The sample holds some 28,000 clones; around nine tenths are singletons and the top ten take approximately 1.5%. Sequences were obtained from PBMCs. This clonotype originated in a woman aged 40 to 50 with lung cancer.

The CDR3 here is CASSLGGADTQYF. CDR3 nucleotides: TGTGCCAGCAGCTTAGGGGGGGCAGATACGCAGTATTTT. The gene calls are TRBV7-3 and TRBJ2-3, with 7 bases that match TRBD2. CDR1 and CDR2 (germline): SGHTA, FQGTGA. V trimming: 2 bases; J trimming: 4 bases; junction bases outside the gene matches: 0. The CDR3 has 13 residues. The variable domain in full, with the rest retrieved from reference TRBV7-3 and TRBJ2-3, is GAGVSQTPSNKVTEKGKYVELRCDPISGHTALYWYRQSLGQGPEFLIYFQGTGAADDSGLPNDRFFAVRPEGSVSTLKIQRTERGDSAVYLCASSLGGADTQYFGPGTRLTVL.